What follows are 31 T cell receptor beta chains derived from one specimen sequenced in a study of cytomegalovirus exposure and HLA in healthy donors. PCR involved 60 Vbeta and 13 Jbeta primers. Only in-frame clones appear in the TCRdb table, and some are missing; sequencing was by immunoSEQ multiplex PCR. This sample has approximately 100,000 clones, with around 85% found just once. Sequences were obtained from PBMCs. These receptors were collected from a middle-aged man in good health and CMV-seropositive.

V and J are TRBV28 and TRBJ2-2, with 9 bases matching TRBD1. The germline gives CDR1 MDHEN, CDR2 SYDVKM. There are 14 residues in the CDR3. Unmatched junction bases numbered 2, after V lost 6 bases and J lost 3 bases. CDR3 sequence: CASSGDRDTGELFF. The DNA of the CDR3 is TGTGCCAGCAGCGGGGACAGGGACACCGGGGAGCTGTTTTTT.

The chain employs TRBV28 and TRBJ1-5; TRBD1 is a possible D gene (5 bases). This CDR3 has 14 residues. Germline values: CDR1 MDHEN, CDR2 SYDVKM. The ends were cut back, 4 bases at V and 7 bases at J, with 14 bases in the middle. Written as DNA, the CDR3 is TGTGCCAGCAGTTCGACAGAGGTCGGCCAGCCCCAGCATTTT. Translation: CASSSTEVGQPQHF.

As concerns this clone: One end of the junction does not line up with germline, which may come from a read error. The chain is built from TRBV7-7 and TRBJ2-3, with D tentatively TRBD2 (7 bases). Germline V gene sequence: CDR1 SSHAT, CDR2 FNYEAQ (reference sequence). The CDR3 is 16 amino acids. CDR3 sequence: CASSRLGGLPTDTQYF. CDR3 nucleotides: TGTGCTAGCAGCCGATTAGGGGGACTACCCACAGATACGCAGTATTTT.

The gene calls are TRBV28 and TRBJ1-2; D gene ambiguous. Trimming left V 4 bases short and J 1 base short, with 13 bases between. The CDR3 is made up of 15 amino acids. Germline values: CDR1 MDHEN, CDR2 SYDVKM. CDR3 loop: CASSYSGRNNYGYTF. The CDR3 DNA reads as TGTGCCAGCAGTTACTCCGGGAGAAATAACTATGGCTACACCTTC.

The J gene is TRBJ2-1, the V gene TRBV9; 9 bases are shared with TRBD2. Germline values: CDR1 SGDLS, CDR2 YYNGEE. The length of the CDR3 is 15 residues. The ends lost 0 bases at V and 9 bases at J; junction bases unmatched: 7. The chain's CDR3 is CASSVGLAGPREQFF. CDR3 DNA sequence: TGTGCCAGCAGCGTAGGGCTAGCGGGACCTCGTGAGCAGTTCTTC.

The chain carries TRBV7-8 and TRBJ2-7; D is uncertain. Germline values: CDR1 SGHVS, CDR2 FQNEAQ. Trimming took off 5 bases at V and 3 bases at J, with 5 bases between the two ends. The CDR3 contains 11 residues. CDR3 in DNA: TGTGCCAGCAGCCCGCGCTACGAGCAGTACTTC. The encoded protein is CASSPRYEQYF.

The genes are TRBV5-5 and TRBJ2-7; perhaps TRBD1 as D (6 bases). Trimming stripped 0 bases from V and 4 bases from J, with 14 bases between. The CDR3 length is 15 residues. Germline V CDR1 and CDR2: SGHKS, YYEKEE (reference sequence). Here the CDR3 reads CASSLGDTSRYEQYF. The CDR3 coding sequence is TGTGCCAGCAGCTTGGGGGACACTTCGCGGTACGAGCAGTACTTC.

The chain joins TRBV11-2 to TRBJ2-2, with 8 bases that match TRBD1. J lost 6 bases, V lost 4 bases, and 4 bases had no gene match. The CDR3 sequence is 14 residues long. Germline V gene lookup returns CDR1 SGHAT and CDR2 FQNNGV. DNA for the CDR3: TGTGCCAGCAGCTGGGGGACAGGAGCCGGGGAGCTGTTTTTT. Translated: CASSWGTGAGELFF. The complete variable domain, with remaining parts taken from reference TRBV11-2 and TRBJ2-2, reads EAGVAQSPRYKIIEKRQSVAFWCNPISGHATLYWYQQILGQGPKLLIQFQNNGVVDDSQLPKDRFSAERLKGVDSTLKIQPAKLEDSAVYLCASSWGTGAGELFFGEGSRLTVL.

This clone came up a few times. J is TRBJ2-7 and V is TRBV6-5; 8 bases are shared with TRBD2. Per germline, CDR1 MNHEY and CDR2 SVGAGI. The CDR3 loop spans 15 amino acids. V was clipped by 4 bases and J by 2 bases; unmatched bases: 7. The CDR3 region is CASSSQAGAAYEQYF. The CDR3 DNA follows: TGTGCCAGCAGTTCCCAAGCGGGAGCGGCCTACGAGCAGTACTTC.

The chain links TRBV5-6 to TRBJ2-2; D may be TRBD1 (6 bases). This CDR3 comprises 15 residues. Trimming stripped 0 bases from V and 1 base from J, with 7 bases between. Germline CDR1 reads SGHDT; CDR2 reads YYEEEE. CDR3 region: CASSLGTENTGELFF. In DNA, the CDR3 is TGTGCCAGCAGCTTGGGGACAGAGAACACCGGGGAGCTGTTTTTT.

The V and J genes are TRBV5-1 and TRBJ2-6, with D unclear. There are 14 residues in the CDR3. V was pared by 6 bases and J by 4 bases, with 11 bases between. The germline V gene has CDR1 SGHRS and CDR2 YFSETQ. The CDR3 coding sequence is TGCGCCAGCACCTCCGTTCTGGGGGCCAACGTCCTGACTTTC. The encoded protein is CASTSVLGANVLTF.

The J gene is TRBJ1-2, the V gene TRBV30, with D tentatively TRBD1 (6 bases). CDR3 size: 14 residues. V lost 1 base to trimming and J lost 2 bases, with 11 bases between them. CDR1 is GTSNPN and CDR2 is SVGIG in the germline V gene (reference sequence). The CDR3: CAWSEAGANYGYTF. The CDR3 DNA reads TGTGCCTGGAGTGAGGCAGGGGCAAACTATGGCTACACCTTC.

The rearrangement links TRBV6-1 to TRBJ2-1; a possible D gene is TRBD2 (6 bases). CDR1 is MNHNS and CDR2 is SASEGT in the germline V gene. With 4 bases removed from V and 4 bases from J, the gap between germline ends came to 14 bases. CDR3 size: 15 residues. CDR3 coding DNA: TGTGCCAGCAGTGGTAGGGACCGGGGGTACAATGAGCAGTTCTTC. This codes for CASSGRDRGYNEQFF.

The chain employs TRBV5-1 and TRBJ2-1; D might be TRBD2 (6 bases). The CDR3 is 15 amino acids. CDR1 and CDR2 (germline): SGHRS, YFSETQ. V was trimmed by 4 bases and J by 4 bases, leaving 15 bases between them. CDR3 DNA sequence: TGCGCCAGCAGCCCCGGGACTTTCAATTACAATGAGCAGTTCTTC. This gives the protein CASSPGTFNYNEQFF. Based on the CDR3 plus reference TRBV5-1 and TRBJ2-1, the full variable domain is KAGVTQTPRYLIKTRGQQVTLSCSPISGHRSVSWYQQTPGQGLQFLFEYFSETQRNKGNFPGRFSGRQFSNSRSEMNVSTLELGDSALYLCASSPGTFNYNEQFFGPGTRLTVL.

This chain connects TRBV19 to TRBJ1-2, with D possibly TRBD1 on 6 matching bases. V lost 4 bases, J lost 7 bases, and 7 bases lay in between. The CDR3 extends over 11 amino acids. Germline assignment: CDR1 LNHDA and CDR2 SQIVND (reference sequence). CDR3 coding DNA: TGTGCCAGTAGTAACAGGGTTGGCTACACCTTC. This sequence encodes CASSNRVGYTF.

This clone has only one observation. The gene calls are TRBV5-1 and TRBJ2-7; 10 positions match TRBD1. The V gene's germline CDR1 is SGHRS and CDR2 YFSETQ. The CDR3 totals 14 residues. The trim removed 4 bases at V and 7 bases at J, leaving 8 bases unmatched. In DNA, the CDR3 is TGCGCCAGCAGCAAGACAGGGGGCTCGGGAGAGCAGTACTTC. Amino acids: CASSKTGGSGEQYF.

This chain links TRBV5-4 with TRBJ2-1; 12 bases map to TRBD2. The CDR3 totals 16 residues. With 4 bases clipped from V and 4 bases from J, the junction kept 6 bases outside the gene matches. The germline V gene encodes CDR1 SGHNT and CDR2 YYREEE (reference sequence). The CDR3 here is CASSATGTSGYNEQFF. CDR3 coding DNA: TGTGCCAGCAGCGCAACCGGGACTAGCGGGTACAATGAGCAGTTCTTC.

The chain has TRBV20-1 and TRBJ2-1; D remains unclear. The CDR3 runs 10 residues. Germline V gene data show CDR1 as DFQATT and CDR2 as SNEGSKA (reference sequence). Trimming removed 6 bases from V and 6 bases from J, with 6 bases in between. The CDR3 nucleotides are TGCAGTGCCTCTTTCAATGAGCAGTTCTTC. Translating it yields CSASFNEQFF.

This clone was observed a single time. J is TRBJ1-5 and V is TRBV19; 11 bases line up with TRBD1. The ends lost 6 bases at V and 7 bases at J; junction bases unmatched: 8. The V gene's germline CDR1 is LNHDA and CDR2 SQIVND (reference sequence). CDR3 length: 15 amino acids. CDR3 in amino acids: CASSTGQGAWQPQHF. DNA for the CDR3: TGTGCCAGTAGCACCGGACAGGGGGCCTGGCAGCCCCAGCATTTT.

This clone is a singleton in its sample. The chain combines TRBV18 with TRBJ1-4; D might be TRBD1 (6 bases). V lost 3 bases to trimming and J lost 0 bases, with 8 bases between them. The germline V gene has CDR1 KGHSH and CDR2 LQKENI. The length of the CDR3 is 15 residues. CDR3 coding DNA: TGTGCCAGCTCACCGACAGGCCCAACTAATGAAAAACTGTTTTTT. This codes for CASSPTGPTNEKLFF. The complete variable domain, with remaining parts taken from reference TRBV18 and TRBJ1-4, reads NAGVMQNPRHLVRRRGQEARLRCSPMKGHSHVYWYRQLPEEGLKFMVYLQKENIIDESGMPKERFSAEFPKEGPSILRIQQVVRGDSAAYFCASSPTGPTNEKLFFGSGTQLSVL.

The genes are TRBV6-1 and TRBJ2-5; a possible D gene is TRBD2 (6 bases). Trimming left V 2 bases short and J 7 bases short, with 17 bases between. The CDR3 has 15 amino acids. Germline V gene data show CDR1 as MNHNS and CDR2 as SASEGT. The CDR3 DNA reads TGTGCCAGCAGTGAAAGGGTAGCGGCCGTGGGGACCCAGTACTTC. Its translation: CASSERVAAVGTQYF.

This clone occurred a few times. V is TRBV4-1 and J is TRBJ1-1; a possible D gene is TRBD1 (6 bases). Germline V gene sequence: CDR1 MGHRA, CDR2 YSYEKL. Trimming cost V 0 bases and J 4 bases, with 12 bases left between them. CDR3 length: 15 residues. The chain's CDR3 is CASSQDFKGGTEAFF. The CDR3 DNA is TGCGCCAGCAGCCAAGATTTTAAAGGGGGCACTGAAGCTTTCTTT.

The CDR3 loop is CASSPPGNSNQPQHF. In DNA, the CDR3 is TGTGCCAGCTCACCCCCGGGGAATAGCAATCAGCCCCAGCATTTT. The V gene is TRBV18, the J gene TRBJ1-5; no definite D call. From germline, CDR1 is KGHSH and CDR2 LQKENI. This CDR3 has 15 amino acids. Trimming took off 3 bases at V and 0 bases at J, with 9 bases between the two ends.

Here the CDR3 DNA reads TGCGCCAGCAGCCGCGAATTGAATTCCGAAGCTTTCTTT. This codes for CASSRELNSEAFF. The J gene is TRBJ1-1, the V gene TRBV5-1, with no clear D. The V end lost 4 bases, the J end lost 8 bases, and 15 bases lay between the germline ends. Per germline, CDR1 SGHRS and CDR2 YFSETQ. The CDR3 contains 13 residues.

This clone occurred once. The rearrangement links TRBV4-1 to TRBJ1-1; 7 bases are shared with TRBD1. J gave up 6 bases and V 2 bases, and 9 bases lay outside the gene matches. The CDR3 is made up of 15 amino acids. CDR1 MGHRA and CDR2 YSYEKL come from the germline V gene. This chain's CDR3 is CASSQFRGTVAEAFF. As DNA, the CDR3 is TGCGCCAGCAGCCAATTCAGGGGGACGGTGGCTGAAGCTTTCTTT.

This rearrangement joins TRBV5-4 to TRBJ2-3, with 8 bases identical to TRBD1. J lost 6 bases, V lost 2 bases, and 5 bases had no gene match. The V gene's germline CDR1 is SGHNT and CDR2 YYREEE (reference sequence). The CDR3 totals 14 residues. The CDR3 spells CASSLQGGADTQYF. Written as DNA, the CDR3 is TGTGCCAGCAGCTTACAGGGGGGTGCGGATACGCAGTATTTT.

The chain links TRBV5-1 to TRBJ1-4; no reliable D call. Germline CDR1 and CDR2: SGHRS and YFSETQ. With 0 bases removed from V and 7 bases from J, the gap between germline ends came to 4 bases. The CDR3 sequence is 12 residues long. The CDR3 is CASSLDTEKLFF. CDR3 coding DNA: TGCGCCAGCAGCTTGGACACTGAAAAACTGTTTTTT.

The table lists this clone with a count of one. This chain links TRBV19 with TRBJ1-6, with D maybe TRBD1 (5 bases). This CDR3 contains 14 residues. The germline V gene encodes CDR1 LNHDA and CDR2 SQIVND (reference sequence). V lost 3 bases to trimming and J lost 8 bases, with 11 bases between them. The CDR3 DNA reads TGTGCCAGTAGTATTGTAGGGGCGCATTCACCCCTCCACTTT. Translation gives CASSIVGAHSPLHF.

The CDR3 DNA reads TGTGCCACCCCGGGGGGGAACACCGGGGAGCTGTTTTTT. Translating gives CATPGGNTGELFF. J is TRBJ2-2 and V is TRBV11-3, with 7 bases that match TRBD2. The junction had 3 bases not matched to a gene; V was cut back by 10 bases and J by 1 base. Germline CDR1 reads SGHNT; CDR2 reads YENEEA. The CDR3 consists of 13 residues.

The chain links TRBV4-1 to TRBJ2-3, with D maybe TRBD2 (6 bases). This CDR3 has 16 amino acids. V gave up 0 bases and J gave up 5 bases, with 15 bases separating them. Germline V lookup: CDR1 MGHRA, CDR2 YSYEKL. For the CDR3, the DNA is TGCGCCAGCAGCCAAGATGGGGGGAAGGGGAAAGATACGCAGTATTTT. This gives the protein CASSQDGGKGKDTQYF.

Comments on this clone: The germline gene is not matched at one end of the junction; a read error may be the cause. The J gene is TRBJ1-1, the V gene TRBV19, with 7 nucleotides matching TRBD1. Germline values: CDR1 LNHDA, CDR2 SQIVND (reference sequence). The length of the CDR3 is 14 residues. DNA for the CDR3: TGTGCCACCGATCCCGGGACAGATGTCCCCACGTCGATCTTT. It yields the protein CATDPGTDVPTSIF.